These 8 T cell receptor beta chains came from one sample sequenced in a study of blood T cell repertoires in COVID-19. Some clones are missing from TCRdb's copy, which holds only in-frame ones; the method was immunoSEQ multiplex PCR. The sample includes roughly 200,000 clones, 83% of them seen just once. Sequencing was done on a sample of peripheral blood. These receptors were obtained from a woman under 40 with COVID-19, enrolled during active disease.

The chain couples TRBV2 to TRBJ1-4, with 9 bases fitting TRBD1. V lost 8 bases to trimming and J lost 7 bases; unmatched junction nucleotides: 8. This CDR3 region has 14 residues. Germline values: CDR1 SNHLY, CDR2 FYNNEI. CDR3 coding DNA: TGTGCCAGCTCCCGGACAGGGGCTAGTGAAAAACTGTTTTTT. This translates into CASSRTGASEKLFF.

The V call is TRBV14, the J call TRBJ1-1; weak D call: TRBD1 (6 bases). V was clipped by 2 bases and J by 3 bases, with 10 bases between them. Germline V gene data show CDR1 as SGHDN and CDR2 as FVKESK. This CDR3 is built from 14 residues. The chain's CDR3 is CASSQFRGDTEAFF. The CDR3 coding sequence is TGTGCCAGCAGCCAATTCAGGGGAGACACTGAAGCTTTCTTT.

CDR3 DNA: TGTGCCAGCAGTTCTGACGGGGACGAGCAGTACTTC. Its translation: CASSSDGDEQYF. The genes are TRBV27 and TRBJ2-7; D is perhaps TRBD2 (5 bases). The CDR3 length is 12 residues. Trimming stripped 4 bases from V and 5 bases from J, with 9 bases between. Germline V gene lookup returns CDR1 MNHEY and CDR2 SMNVEV (reference sequence).

This clone was observed a few times. Other DNA sequences in the same sample also yield this CDR3. The gene calls are TRBV19 and TRBJ1-1; D is uncertain. This CDR3 region has 13 residues. Per germline, CDR1 LNHDA and CDR2 SQIVND (reference sequence). V lost 3 bases and J 4 bases, leaving 9 bases between the germline ends. The CDR3 DNA is TGTGCCAGTAGTATTAGTCGCGGCACTGAAGCTTTCTTT. Translation: CASSISRGTEAFF.

V is TRBV6-5 and J is TRBJ2-2, with 9 bases fitting TRBD2. Germline V CDR1 and CDR2: MNHEY, SVGAGI. The CDR3 has 15 amino acids. J was trimmed by 4 bases and V by 7 bases; bases with no gene match: 7. The CDR3: CASTSAGGSTGELFF. As DNA, the CDR3 is TGTGCCAGCACTTCGGCGGGAGGGAGCACCGGGGAGCTGTTTTTT.

This clone was observed a handful of times. The J gene is TRBJ1-2, the V gene TRBV12-3 or TRBV12-4, with D tentatively TRBD1 (5 bases). Trimming pared 5 bases from V and 6 bases from J, leaving 13 bases between. This CDR3 spans 13 amino acids. The CDR3 sequence: CASSPRGTHGYTF. The CDR3, as DNA: TGTGCCAGCAGTCCCCGGGGGACCCATGGCTACACCTTC.

This chain joins TRBV11-2 and TRBJ2-3, with 7 bases aligning to TRBD1. V shed 1 base and J 6 bases; nucleotides not matched to a gene: 7. The CDR3 is 15 residues long. Germline-derived CDR1 and CDR2 are SGHAT and FQNNGV. The CDR3 is CASSLGQGQIDTQYF. Written as DNA, the CDR3 is TGTGCCAGCAGCTTAGGACAGGGTCAGATTGATACGCAGTATTTT. Full variable domain (missing parts from reference TRBV11-2 and TRBJ2-3): EAGVAQSPRYKIIEKRQSVAFWCNPISGHATLYWYQQILGQGPKLLIQFQNNGVVDDSQLPKDRFSAERLKGVDSTLKIQPAKLEDSAVYLCASSLGQGQIDTQYFGPGTRLTVL.

V usage is TRBV4-1 and J usage is TRBJ1-6, with D possibly TRBD1 on 6 matching bases. Between the trimmed V and J ends, which lost 1 base and 5 bases, there was a span of 9 bases. There are 15 residues in the CDR3. The V gene's germline CDR1 is MGHRA and CDR2 YSYEKL. CDR3 sequence (DNA): TGCGCCAGCAGCCAAGCGGGACAAGATAATTCACCCCTCCACTTT. Translated: CASSQAGQDNSPLHF.